One sample yielded the 16 T cell receptor beta chains listed below, sequenced in a study of blood T cells in healthy people across ages (dated by TCRdb to 2014 to 2015). The library was built by means of 5' RACE. Sequenced on an Illumina HiSeq 2500. The second PCR ran for about 7 to 11 cycles and used a J-beta primer mix along with a sample-barcoded 5' primer. TCRdb cleaned the public reads at Q25 with fastp, built clones with MiXCR and kept in-frame beta chains. When rows share a CDR3 protein, they turn into one entry using the most common DNA and genes. The sample table holds roughly 800,000 distinct CDR3 sequences, of which about three fifths were seen once. The ten largest account for 20% to 25% of the sample. Sequencing used blood. The origin of the receptors is a man in his thirties or forties in good health.

This clonotype was seen only a few times. V usage is TRBV29-1 and J usage is TRBJ2-7; no reliable D call. The germline gives CDR1 SQVTM, CDR2 ANQGSEA. V was cut by 4 bases and J by 2 bases, with 9 bases left in between. This CDR3 is 12 amino acids long. CDR3 DNA sequence: TGCAGCGTTGTTGGCTCGACCTACGAGCAGTACTTC. Its protein is CSVVGSTYEQYF.

This chain connects TRBV6-2 or TRBV6-3 to TRBJ1-1; D uncertain. The V and J ends lost 0 bases and 1 base respectively, with 12 bases between them. This CDR3 has 16 residues. CDR1 is MNHEY and CDR2 is SVGEGT in the germline V gene. The CDR3 DNA follows: TGTGCCAGCAGTTACTCGACGAGGTCGTCGAACACTGAAGCTTTCTTT. Protein product: CASSYSTRSSNTEAFF.

The rearrangement links TRBV5-1 to TRBJ2-1, with 14 bases that match TRBD2. The germline gives CDR1 SGHRS, CDR2 YFSETQ. The CDR3 is 17 residues long. J lost 9 bases, V lost 3 bases, and 11 bases had no gene match. This chain's CDR3 is CASSSLPGLAGASEQFF. The CDR3 DNA is TGCGCCAGCAGCTCACTCCCGGGACTAGCGGGAGCGAGTGAGCAGTTCTTC. Combining the CDR3 with reference TRBV5-1 and TRBJ2-1 gives the whole variable domain KAGVTQTPRYLIKTRGQQVTLSCSPISGHRSVSWYQQTPGQGLQFLFEYFSETQRNKGNFPGRFSGRQFSNSRSEMNVSTLELGDSALYLCASSSLPGLAGASEQFFGPGTRLTVL.

The rearrangement uses TRBV7-2 and TRBJ1-2, with 7 bases lining up with TRBD1. The CDR3 loop spans 18 amino acids. V shed 2 bases, J shed 2 bases, and the junction held 14 bases outside the gene matches. Germline V lookup: CDR1 SGHTA, CDR2 FQGNSA. DNA of the CDR3: TGTGCCAGCAGCTTATCGAGGGCGAGGGGGACAGCCAACTATGGCTACACCTTC. Translating it yields CASSLSRARGTANYGYTF. Complete variable domain (other parts from reference TRBV7-2 and TRBJ1-2): GAGVSQSPSNKVTEKGKDVELRCDPISGHTALYWYRQSLGQGLEFLIYFQGNSAPDKSGLPSDRFSAERTGGSVSTLTIQRTQQEDSAVYLCASSLSRARGTANYGYTFGSGTRLTVV.

The chain is built from TRBV28 and TRBJ2-3, with 9 nucleotides matching TRBD1. Germline V gene data show CDR1 as MDHEN and CDR2 as SYDVKM. The CDR3 length is 17 residues. The V and J ends lost 4 bases and 3 bases, in that order; junction bases with no gene match: 11. The DNA of the CDR3 is TGTGCCAGCAGTTCATACCCGGGACAGGGCGTAACAGATACGCAGTATTTT. Its protein product is CASSSYPGQGVTDTQYF. Full variable domain (missing parts from reference TRBV28 and TRBJ2-3): DVKVTQSSRYLVKRTGEKVFLECVQDMDHENMFWYRQDPGLGLRLIYFSYDVKMKEKGDIPEGYSVSREKKERFSLILESASTNQTSMYLCASSSYPGQGVTDTQYFGPGTRLTVL.

The rearrangement uses TRBV20-1 and TRBJ2-7; 7 bases agree with TRBD2. The J call may be wrong; the DNA end is better matched by TRBJ2-4. CDR1 is DFQATT, CDR2 SNEGSKA, per germline (reference sequence). The CDR3 totals 11 residues. CDR3 coding DNA: TGCAGTGCTAGCAGGGAGGGCATTCAGTACTTC. This encodes CSASREGIQYF.

This clonotype was observed a few times. The chain is built from TRBV29-1 and TRBJ2-7, with D possibly being TRBD2 (5 bases). With 6 bases removed from V and 3 bases from J, the gap between germline ends came to 9 bases. Germline CDR1 is SQVTM and CDR2 is ANQGSEA. The CDR3 sequence is 11 residues long. CDR3 coding DNA: TGCAGCGTGACCGGAGGCTACGAGCAGTACTTC. Translating it yields CSVTGGYEQYF.

The chain links TRBV7-9 to TRBJ2-5; 8 nucleotides line up with TRBD2. J lost 11 bases, V lost 3 bases, and 17 bases had no gene match. Germline CDR1 reads SEHNR; CDR2 reads FQNEAQ (reference sequence). This CDR3 region has 16 residues. CDR3 loop: CASSLTDPRGVAGQYF. Written as DNA, the CDR3 is TGTGCCAGCAGCTTGACCGACCCTAGGGGAGTAGCGGGGCAGTACTTC.

Comment on this clonotype: This could be a read error, since a much larger clone is one nucleotide away. The chain carries TRBV7-2 and TRBJ2-1, with TRBD2 matching 8 bases. CDR1 and CDR2 (germline): SGHTA, FQGNSA. The CDR3 is made up of 13 amino acids. CDR3 protein: CASSGTSINEEFF. The CDR3, as DNA: TGTGCCAGCAGTGGGACTAGTATTAATGAGGAGTTCTTC.

The gene calls are TRBV20-1 and TRBJ2-4; 7 bases fit TRBD2. The CDR3 has 17 amino acids. Looked up from germline, CDR1 is DFQATT and CDR2 is SNEGSKA (reference sequence). V lost 0 bases to trimming and J lost 0 bases; unmatched junction nucleotides: 8. Here the CDR3 DNA reads TGCAGTGCTAGAGATAGACTAGCTTTCTTAGCCAAAAACATTCAGTACTTC. Amino acid sequence: CSARDRLAFLAKNIQYF.

The rearrangement joins TRBV20-1 to TRBJ2-1; the D gene is possibly TRBD2 (6 bases). The J call may be incorrect, as the DNA end agrees better with TRBJ2-7. CDR1 is DFQATT, CDR2 SNEGSKA, per germline (reference sequence). This CDR3 comprises 17 residues. The CDR3 sequence: CSASHRWATSGVNEQYF. Here the CDR3 DNA reads TGCAGTGCTTCCCATCGGTGGGCGACTAGTGGTGTCAATGAGCAGTACTTC.

The chain couples TRBV7-2 to TRBJ2-3, with unresolved D. From germline, CDR1 is SGHTA and CDR2 FQGNSA. The CDR3 extends over 14 amino acids. V lost 7 bases and J lost 0, with 11 bases in between. CDR3 in DNA: TGTGCCAGCACGCCAGGATGGAGCACAGATACGCAGTATTTT. Its translation: CASTPGWSTDTQYF.

CDR3 DNA: TGCAGTGCCGTAGTCGTAGGGGAACCCTACGAGCAGTACTTC. It specifies CSAVVVGEPYEQYF. This chain joins TRBV20-1 and TRBJ2-7, with D possibly matching TRBD1 (5 bases). This CDR3 has 14 residues. Germline lookup yields CDR1 DFQATT and CDR2 SNEGSKA (reference sequence). Trimming left V 6 bases short and J 2 bases short, with 17 bases between.

The gene calls are TRBV7-9 and TRBJ2-7; D is uncertain. The J call is doubtful: the DNA matches TRBJ2-5 better. CDR3 length equals 14 residues. Germline CDR1 and CDR2: SEHNR and FQNEAQ (reference sequence). The CDR3 bases are TGTGCCAGCAGCTCGACGACGGCCATGTGGACCCAGTACTTC. Residues: CASSSTTAMWTQYF.

The J gene is TRBJ2-5, the V gene TRBV7-2, with 8 bases matching TRBD1. Losses at the gene ends were 5 bases for V and 5 bases for J; bases not matched to a gene: 10. The length of the CDR3 is 15 residues. Germline assignment: CDR1 SGHTA and CDR2 FQGNSA. DNA for the CDR3: TGTGCCAGCAGCCAGGGACAGGTCCAGGGGGAGACCCAGTACTTC. It specifies CASSQGQVQGETQYF. Full variable domain (missing parts from reference TRBV7-2 and TRBJ2-5): GAGVSQSPSNKVTEKGKDVELRCDPISGHTALYWYRQSLGQGLEFLIYFQGNSAPDKSGLPSDRFSAERTGGSVSTLTIQRTQQEDSAVYLCASSQGQVQGETQYFGPGTRLLVL.

To note about this clonotype: The junction and the germline gene differ at one end; a read error may be behind it. The chain employs TRBV5-5 and TRBJ1-5; D is uncertain. Per the germline V gene, CDR1 is SGHKS and CDR2 is YYEKEE (reference sequence). The CDR3 has 15 amino acids. The CDR3 reads CASGLTPGPNQPQHF. DNA for the CDR3: TGTGCCAGCGGCTTGACTCCAGGTCCTAATCAGCCCCAGCATTTT.